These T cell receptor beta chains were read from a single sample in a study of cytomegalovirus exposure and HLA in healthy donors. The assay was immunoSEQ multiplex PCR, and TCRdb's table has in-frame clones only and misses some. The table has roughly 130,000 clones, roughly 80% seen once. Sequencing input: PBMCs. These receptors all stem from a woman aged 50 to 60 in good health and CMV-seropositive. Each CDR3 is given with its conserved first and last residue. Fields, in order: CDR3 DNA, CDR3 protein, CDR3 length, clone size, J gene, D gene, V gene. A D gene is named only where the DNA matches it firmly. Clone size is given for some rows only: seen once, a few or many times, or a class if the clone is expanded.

TGTGCCAGCAGTTTATTCAGGGGGCCATACGAGCAGTACTTC | CASSLFRGPYEQYF | 14 | NA | TRBJ2-7 | TRBD1 | TRBV27
TGTGCCAGCAGCCGCGGACAGGGAACGGACGAGCAGTACTTC | CASSRGQGTDEQYF | 14 | NA | TRBJ2-7 | TRBD1 | TRBV7-3
TGCAGCGTTTCACTTACAGGGAAAAGGACTGAAGCTTTCTTT | CSVSLTGKRTEAFF | 14 | NA | TRBJ1-1 | NA | TRBV29-1
TGTGCCAGCAGCTTAGGTACAGTAGAAGCTTTCTTT | CASSLGTVEAFF | 12 | few | TRBJ1-1 | NA | TRBV7-9
TGTGCCACCAGCAGAGATATGGCAGGGCTCAAAAACATTCAGTACTTC | CATSRDMAGLKNIQYF | 16 | NA | TRBJ2-4 | NA | TRBV15
TGTGCCAGCAGTTCGGAGGGGGCGCGGGGTGAAAAACTGTTTTTT | CASSSEGARGEKLFF | 15 | NA | TRBJ1-4 | TRBD1 | TRBV27
TGTGCCAGCAGCTTAGATGCAGGGGGATGGGACGAGCAGTACTTC | CASSLDAGGWDEQYF | 15 | NA | TRBJ2-7 | TRBD1 | TRBV7-2
TGTGCCAGCAGCTTAGGGGACAGGGGCTTCTATGGCTACACCTTC | CASSLGDRGFYGYTF | 15 | NA | TRBJ1-2 | TRBD1 | TRBV7-9
TGTGCCAGCAGCCGCAACGGCGGTGAAAAACTGTTTTTT | CASSRNGGEKLFF | 13 | NA | TRBJ1-4 | NA | TRBV7-3
TGTGCCAGCAGCCCTGAGGACAGGGGGCACTACGAGCAGTACTTC | CASSPEDRGHYEQYF | 15 | NA | TRBJ2-7 | TRBD1 | TRBV25-1
TGTGCCAGCTCGGCCTTAGGGGGCCAAGAGACCCAGTACTTC | CASSALGGQETQYF | 14 | NA | TRBJ2-5 | NA | TRBV18
TGTGCCAGCAGCTTAGGTCTCGAGCAGTACTTC | CASSLGLEQYF | 11 | NA | TRBJ2-7 | NA | TRBV11-2
TGTGCCAGCAGCTTATTAGGTGGCAGCTCTAGTGGCTACACCTTC | CASSLLGGSSSGYTF | 15 | NA | TRBJ1-2 | NA | TRBV7-3
TGTGCCAGCAGCTTAGGGGCTAGCGGGGCCTACGAGCAGTACTTC | CASSLGASGAYEQYF | 15 | NA | TRBJ2-7 | TRBD2 | TRBV11-2
TGTGCCAGCTCACCCGACAGGGGCGGAACTAATGAAAAACTGTTTTTT | CASSPDRGGTNEKLFF | 16 | NA | TRBJ1-4 | TRBD1 | TRBV18
TGTGCCAGCAGCTTGACGACAGGGGAGGATGGCTACACCTTC | CASSLTTGEDGYTF | 14 | few | TRBJ1-2 | TRBD1 | TRBV5-4
TGTGCCAGCAGCTCCGCATCTAGCGGGGGCCCCTACGAGCAGTACTTC | CASSSASSGGPYEQYF | 16 | NA | TRBJ2-7 | TRBD2 | TRBV7-2
TGTGCCAGCAGCCCTGCGGCGGACAGGGCCTACGAGCAGTACTTC | CASSPAADRAYEQYF | 15 | once | TRBJ2-7 | TRBD1 | TRBV7-9
TGTGCCAGCAGGCAGGGGGCGACTGAAGCTTTCTTT | CASRQGATEAFF | 12 | NA | TRBJ1-1 | TRBD1 | TRBV11-2
TGTGCCAGCAGTTTTCTAGACTCTACCGGGGAGCTGTTTTTT | CASSFLDSTGELFF | 14 | NA | TRBJ2-2 | NA | TRBV6-1
TGTGCCAGCAGCATTGGACTAGCGGGGGGAAGCTCCTACGAGCAGTACTTC | CASSIGLAGGSSYEQYF | 17 | NA | TRBJ2-7 | TRBD2 | TRBV9
TGCGCCAGCAGCCAAGGAGACACCCGAACTAATTCACCCCTCCACTTT | CASSQGDTRTNSPLHF | 16 | few | TRBJ1-6 | NA | TRBV4-1
TGTGCCAGCAGCCAAAATCCCCGGGACAGCTCCTACGAGCAGTACTTC | CASSQNPRDSSYEQYF | 16 | NA | TRBJ2-7 | TRBD1 | TRBV14
TGTGCCAGCGGGGGGTCAGGGTCCGGAAACACCATATATTTT | CASGGSGSGNTIYF | 14 | NA | TRBJ1-3 | NA | TRBV5-5
TGTGCCAGCAGCCCTGCGGGGGGAAGCGGATCACCCCTCCACTTT | CASSPAGGSGSPLHF | 15 | NA | TRBJ1-6 | NA | TRBV13
TGTGCCAGCAGAAAGGGGGGGACGGATGGCTACACCTTC | CASRKGGTDGYTF | 13 | once | TRBJ1-2 | NA | TRBV28
TGTGCCAGCACCTTAGGAGGAAAACTAGTCAACACCATATATTTT | CASTLGGKLVNTIYF | 15 | NA | TRBJ1-3 | NA | TRBV27
TGTGCCAGCAGTCCAGGGGTGCCCGAGCCCCAGCATTTT | CASSPGVPEPQHF | 13 | NA | TRBJ1-5 | NA | TRBV6-6
TGTGCCAGCAAACCGAGCGGGGGGGATAAAAACATTCAGTACTTC | CASKPSGGDKNIQYF | 15 | NA | TRBJ2-4 | TRBD2 | TRBV28
TGCGCCAGCAGCCCGCCCCCGGGTTCAAATGGCTACACCTTC | CASSPPPGSNGYTF | 14 | NA | TRBJ1-2 | NA | TRBV5-1
TGCGCCAGCAGCCAGGACAGTTATAATTCACCCCTCCACTTT | CASSQDSYNSPLHF | 14 | many | TRBJ1-6 | NA | TRBV4-3
TGTGCCAGCAGCGGCGACGGGAACTATGGCTACACCTTC | CASSGDGNYGYTF | 13 | NA | TRBJ1-2 | NA | TRBV7-9